The rows below give T cell receptor beta chains drawn from one sample of a study of human T cells and chemical hapten exposure. A single record per CDR3 protein comes from TCRdb applying MiXCR to the RACE reads. Of about 190,000 distinct CDR3 sequences listed, 20% to 25% were seen once; the top ten hold about 2.5%. Sequencing used whole blood, obtained in connection with sensitization to the hapten diphenylcyclopropenone (DPC). These receptors all stem from a woman aged 40-49 years with alopecia areata. Some clones in this sample may be carry-over from other donors' samples. Both conserved end residues are part of each CDR3. Fields, in order: J gene, clone size, D gene, V gene, CDR3 protein, CDR3 DNA. D genes are given only for firm matches. A row's size may be missing; if present it is once, few, many or a size class.

j_call: TRBJ2-2; clone_size: few; d_call: TRBD1; v_call: TRBV12-3/TRBV12-4; cdr3_aa: CASRGQGGVTGELFF; cdr3_nt: TGTGCCAGCCGGGGACAGGGGGGAGTTACCGGGGAGCTGTTTTTT
j_call: TRBJ1-1; clone_size: NA; d_call: NA; v_call: TRBV6-5; cdr3_aa: CASSYGTQNTEAFF; cdr3_nt: TGTGCCAGCAGTTACGGGACACAGAACACTGAAGCTTTCTTT
j_call: TRBJ1-1; clone_size: few; d_call: NA; v_call: TRBV6-2/TRBV6-3; cdr3_aa: CASSFSLSNTEAFF; cdr3_nt: TGTGCCAGCAGTTTTTCATTGTCGAACACTGAAGCTTTCTTT
j_call: TRBJ2-3; clone_size: few; d_call: NA; v_call: TRBV5-6; cdr3_aa: CASSFLGRLRLDTQYF; cdr3_nt: TGTGCCAGCAGCTTTCTAGGGAGATTGAGGCTGGATACGCAGTATTTT
j_call: TRBJ2-1; clone_size: few; d_call: NA; v_call: TRBV4-1; cdr3_aa: CASSRFGGTPGEQFF; cdr3_nt: TGCGCCAGCAGCCGATTTGGCGGGACTCCCGGTGAGCAGTTCTTC
j_call: TRBJ2-3; clone_size: NA; d_call: TRBD2; v_call: TRBV4-1; cdr3_aa: CASSQDAGGGTDTQYF; cdr3_nt: TGCGCCAGCAGCCAAGATGCCGGGGGGGGCACAGATACGCAGTATTTT
j_call: TRBJ1-2; clone_size: NA; d_call: NA; v_call: TRBV7-9; cdr3_aa: CASSSPQGANYGYTF; cdr3_nt: TGTGCCAGCAGCTCCCCACAGGGAGCTAACTATGGCTACACCTTC
j_call: TRBJ2-5; clone_size: NA; d_call: NA; v_call: TRBV5-1; cdr3_aa: CASSPSAFYQETQYF; cdr3_nt: TGCGCCAGCAGCCCCTCAGCTTTTTACCAAGAGACCCAGTACTTC
j_call: TRBJ2-5; clone_size: few; d_call: NA; v_call: TRBV27; cdr3_aa: CASSFRGFETQYF; cdr3_nt: TGTGCCAGCAGTTTTCGGGGGTTCGAGACCCAGTACTTC
j_call: TRBJ1-4; clone_size: few; d_call: TRBD1; v_call: TRBV20-1; cdr3_aa: CSARGTGHNEKLFF; cdr3_nt: TGCAGTGCTAGGGGGACAGGCCATAATGAAAAACTGTTTTTT
j_call: TRBJ2-6; clone_size: NA; d_call: NA; v_call: TRBV28; cdr3_aa: CASSPTQGITGANVLTF; cdr3_nt: TGTGCCAGCAGTCCGACGCAGGGGATAACTGGGGCCAACGTCCTGACTTTC
j_call: TRBJ2-1; clone_size: few; d_call: NA; v_call: TRBV30; cdr3_aa: CAWNGNSNEQFF; cdr3_nt: TGTGCCTGGAACGGGAACTCCAATGAGCAGTTCTTC
j_call: TRBJ2-3; clone_size: NA; d_call: NA; v_call: TRBV7-2; cdr3_aa: CASSLTTGISLTDTQYF; cdr3_nt: TGTGCCAGCAGCTTAACAACAGGGATAAGTCTCACAGATACGCAGTATTTT
j_call: TRBJ1-5; clone_size: few; d_call: NA; v_call: TRBV6-2/TRBV6-3; cdr3_aa: CASSPFSSPQHF; cdr3_nt: TGTGCCAGCAGTCCATTTTCTTCCCCCCAGCATTTT
j_call: TRBJ2-1; clone_size: many; d_call: TRBD2; v_call: TRBV6-2/TRBV6-3; cdr3_aa: CASSYPTSGRNPGRPNEQFF; cdr3_nt: TGTGCCAGCAGTTACCCGACTAGCGGGAGAAATCCGGGGCGGCCCAATGAGCAGTTCTTC
j_call: TRBJ1-4; clone_size: NA; d_call: NA; v_call: TRBV27; cdr3_aa: CASRPAQGGDEKLFF; cdr3_nt: TGTGCCAGCAGACCCGCCCAGGGCGGGGATGAAAAACTGTTTTTT
j_call: TRBJ1-1; clone_size: many; d_call: TRBD1; v_call: TRBV29-1; cdr3_aa: CSAGQGADTEAFF; cdr3_nt: TGCAGCGCTGGACAGGGGGCGGACACTGAAGCTTTCTTT
j_call: TRBJ1-4; clone_size: many; d_call: NA; v_call: TRBV10-3; cdr3_aa: CAISGGLEKLFF; cdr3_nt: TGTGCCATCAGTGGGGGTCTAGAAAAACTGTTTTTT
j_call: TRBJ2-7; clone_size: NA; d_call: NA; v_call: TRBV5-1; cdr3_aa: CASSSLLNIEQYF; cdr3_nt: TGCGCCAGCAGCTCCCTTCTGAATATCGAGCAGTACTTC
j_call: TRBJ2-3; clone_size: few; d_call: NA; v_call: TRBV7-9; cdr3_aa: CASSFDPGRGSDTQYF; cdr3_nt: TGTGCCAGCAGCTTCGACCCGGGTCGGGGGTCAGATACGCAGTATTTT
j_call: TRBJ2-7; clone_size: NA; d_call: NA; v_call: TRBV4-3; cdr3_aa: CASSQERQVGSYEQYF; cdr3_nt: TGCGCCAGCAGCCAAGAAAGGCAGGTCGGCTCCTACGAGCAGTACTTC
j_call: TRBJ2-3; clone_size: many; d_call: NA; v_call: TRBV6-4; cdr3_aa: CASSDGGDTQYF; cdr3_nt: TGTGCCAGCAGTGATGGAGGCGATACGCAGTATTTT
j_call: TRBJ2-5; clone_size: NA; d_call: TRBD2; v_call: TRBV20-1; cdr3_aa: CSATRTSPALQETQYF; cdr3_nt: TGCAGTGCCACCCGGACTAGCCCTGCGCTACAAGAGACCCAGTACTTC
j_call: TRBJ2-7; clone_size: many; d_call: NA; v_call: TRBV27; cdr3_aa: CASSPQYWEISYEQYF; cdr3_nt: TGTGCCAGCAGTCCCCAGTATTGGGAGATATCCTACGAGCAGTACTTC
j_call: TRBJ1-2; clone_size: NA; d_call: NA; v_call: TRBV9; cdr3_aa: CASTPGHQNYGYTF; cdr3_nt: TGTGCCAGCACTCCGGGACACCAAAACTATGGCTACACCTTC
j_call: TRBJ2-2; clone_size: few; d_call: TRBD1; v_call: TRBV4-2; cdr3_aa: CASSLLLSGTGGGTGELFF; cdr3_nt: TGTGCCAGCAGCCTACTCCTCTCCGGGACAGGGGGGGGGACCGGGGAGCTGTTTTTT
j_call: TRBJ1-1; clone_size: NA; d_call: NA; v_call: TRBV12-3/TRBV12-4; cdr3_aa: CASSPRGWTEAFF; cdr3_nt: TGTGCCAGCAGCCCAAGGGGATGGACTGAAGCTTTCTTT
j_call: TRBJ2-6; clone_size: NA; d_call: NA; v_call: TRBV7-9; cdr3_aa: CASSLQRSGANVLTF; cdr3_nt: TGTGCCAGCAGCTTGCAGCGCTCTGGGGCCAACGTCCTGACTTTC
j_call: TRBJ2-7; clone_size: few; d_call: TRBD1; v_call: TRBV28; cdr3_aa: CASTLSFGTGPTYEQYF; cdr3_nt: TGTGCCAGCACCCTATCTTTCGGGACAGGCCCAACCTACGAGCAGTACTTC
j_call: TRBJ1-1; clone_size: NA; d_call: NA; v_call: TRBV6-5; cdr3_aa: CAPPLPGQPWGTEAFF; cdr3_nt: TGTGCCCCACCACTACCGGGACAACCCTGGGGCACTGAAGCTTTCTTT
j_call: TRBJ2-5; clone_size: NA; d_call: NA; v_call: TRBV5-1; cdr3_aa: CASSLSPVPQGTQYF; cdr3_nt: TGCGCCAGCAGCTTGTCGCCCGTACCCCAAGGGACCCAGTACTTC
j_call: TRBJ1-1; clone_size: NA; d_call: NA; v_call: TRBV12-3/TRBV12-4; cdr3_aa: CASSSGFSEAFF; cdr3_nt: TGTGCCAGCAGTTCCGGGTTTTCTGAAGCTTTCTTT
j_call: TRBJ2-5; clone_size: NA; d_call: NA; v_call: TRBV2; cdr3_aa: CASSEAPPQETQYF; cdr3_nt: TGTGCCAGCAGTGAAGCGCCACCTCAAGAGACCCAGTACTTC
j_call: TRBJ2-1; clone_size: NA; d_call: NA; v_call: TRBV29-1; cdr3_aa: CSVGRGGSYNEQFF; cdr3_nt: TGCAGCGTTGGTCGAGGGGGCTCCTACAATGAGCAGTTCTTC
j_call: TRBJ2-7; clone_size: NA; d_call: TRBD1; v_call: TRBV4-2; cdr3_aa: CASSPFPTGQGGYEQYF; cdr3_nt: TGTGCCAGCAGCCCCTTTCCAACTGGACAGGGTGGGTACGAGCAGTACTTC
j_call: TRBJ2-1; clone_size: NA; d_call: NA; v_call: TRBV7-2; cdr3_aa: CASSLALARSEQFF; cdr3_nt: TGTGCCAGCAGCTTAGCCCTCGCTCGTAGTGAGCAGTTCTTC
j_call: TRBJ1-5; clone_size: NA; d_call: TRBD1; v_call: TRBV7-2; cdr3_aa: CASSLLGQGSNQPQHF; cdr3_nt: TGTGCCAGCAGCCTATTAGGACAGGGTAGCAATCAGCCCCAGCATTTT
j_call: TRBJ1-6; clone_size: few; d_call: NA; v_call: TRBV7-2; cdr3_aa: CASSLTGQFYNSPLHF; cdr3_nt: TGTGCCAGCAGCTTAACCGGACAGTTTTATAATTCACCCCTCCACTTT
j_call: TRBJ2-7; clone_size: NA; d_call: TRBD1; v_call: TRBV20-1; cdr3_aa: CSAIPGTAYEQYF; cdr3_nt: TGCAGTGCTATTCCCGGGACAGCATACGAGCAGTACTTC
j_call: TRBJ2-1; clone_size: NA; d_call: NA; v_call: TRBV9; cdr3_aa: CASSASNLNEQFF; cdr3_nt: TGTGCCAGCAGCGCGTCCAATCTCAATGAGCAGTTCTTC
j_call: TRBJ1-5; clone_size: NA; d_call: NA; v_call: TRBV27; cdr3_aa: CARAGGSNQPQHF; cdr3_nt: TGTGCCAGGGCGGGGGGTAGCAATCAGCCCCAGCATTTT
j_call: TRBJ1-2; clone_size: NA; d_call: NA; v_call: TRBV6-2/TRBV6-3; cdr3_aa: CASSYPADSIYGYTF; cdr3_nt: TGTGCCAGCAGTTACCCGGCGGACAGTATCTATGGCTACACCTTC
j_call: TRBJ2-5; clone_size: NA; d_call: NA; v_call: TRBV7-9; cdr3_aa: CASRAGVETQYF; cdr3_nt: TGTGCCAGCCGGGCAGGGGTGGAGACCCAGTACTTC
j_call: TRBJ2-3; clone_size: NA; d_call: NA; v_call: TRBV7-2; cdr3_aa: CASRATDTQYF; cdr3_nt: TGTGCCAGCAGGGCAACAGATACGCAGTATTTT
j_call: TRBJ2-3; clone_size: many; d_call: NA; v_call: TRBV24-1; cdr3_aa: CATSDPGKFTDTQYF; cdr3_nt: TGTGCCACCAGTGATCCGGGTAAATTCACAGATACGCAGTATTTT
j_call: TRBJ1-1; clone_size: few; d_call: NA; v_call: TRBV29-1; cdr3_aa: CSGGGVGTEAFF; cdr3_nt: TGCAGCGGCGGGGGTGTTGGCACTGAAGCTTTCTTT
j_call: TRBJ2-3; clone_size: NA; d_call: TRBD2; v_call: TRBV5-1; cdr3_aa: CASSWAGGPADTQYF; cdr3_nt: TGCGCCAGCAGCTGGGCGGGAGGGCCAGCTGATACGCAGTATTTT
j_call: TRBJ1-2; clone_size: few; d_call: NA; v_call: TRBV6-1; cdr3_aa: CASIGPERANYGYTF; cdr3_nt: TGTGCCAGCATCGGTCCAGAACGGGCTAACTATGGCTACACCTTC
j_call: TRBJ2-7; clone_size: NA; d_call: NA; v_call: TRBV27; cdr3_aa: CASRVALGSYEQYF; cdr3_nt: TGTGCCAGCCGAGTGGCTCTCGGCTCCTACGAGCAGTACTTC
j_call: TRBJ1-1; clone_size: NA; d_call: NA; v_call: TRBV29-1; cdr3_aa: CSVKDSPEAFF; cdr3_nt: TGCAGCGTAAAGGACAGCCCTGAAGCTTTCTTT
j_call: TRBJ1-5; clone_size: NA; d_call: TRBD1; v_call: TRBV27; cdr3_aa: CASRGIGGQPQHF; cdr3_nt: TGTGCCAGCAGAGGAATAGGGGGCCAGCCCCAGCATTTT